This T cell receptor beta chain appears in the sequencing data of a study of blood T cell repertoires in COVID-19 (dated by TCRdb to 2020 to 2021). About the full investigation: Samples covering the acute and convalescent phases of COVID-19 were provided by collaborators in the United States, Italy and Spain. The repertoires were made available in a free public database intended to serve as a resource for research on the immune response to SARS-CoV-2. The samples were drawn from two sources: the first 160 participants of the ongoing ImmuneRACE study, and over 1,000 subjects contributed by 6 global collaborators. The dataset comprised deeply sampled blood TCRbeta repertoires from subjects exposed to, actively infected with, or recovered from COVID-19. Where HLA class I and class II types were available, the types were taken from metadata supplied by the sample provider, not from assay-based typing. Nearly every sample came with metadata listing a de-identified subject ID, COVID-19 status, age in years and sex. The prospective study material was composed of cDNA or gDNA derived from T cells, B-cell-depleted T cells, or PBMCs.

As to this clone: Its antigen is still unknown. Per-base quality was not reported, and no clone a single base away is much larger than it.

What the study reported, not specific to this receptor: How much clinical and demographic metadata was included differed by source and by participant, and the metadata was provided uncurated.

According to the germline V gene, CDR1 reads KGHDR and CDR2 reads SFDVKD. V and J are trimmed by 7 bases and 2 bases, and the gene matches miss 5 bases of the junction. From cysteine to phenylalanine, the CDR3 is 14 amino acids long. Solely the CDR3 DNA is kept, with 42 bases framed from the first base. TCRbeta CDR3 regions were amplified from genomic DNA by means of the immunoSEQ Assay, a bias-controlled multiplex PCR. Under the source paper's analysis protocol: Nucleated cell counts per sample were estimated from amplification of reference gene primers within the assay. To quantify the absolute abundance of each unique TCRbeta CDR3 rearrangement, sequence reads were collapsed and filtered. Productive Simpson clonality was computed per sample as the square root of Simpson's diversity index over productive rearrangements. As stored in TCRdb, this immuneACCESS dataset retains in-frame rearrangements with V and J assigned. A fraction of the clones does not appear; measured against another copy, unresolved V genes explain less than half of the discrepancy, and the remainder lacks a known reason. The DNA gave D and trimming, while V, J and clone size come from that table. For this sample the table gives 200,000 or so clones, of which around 89% were detected only once. Around 2.5% of the sample goes to the ten largest clones.

Enrolling through a virtual design, the prospective study's participants ranged in age from roughly 18 to 90 years and lived across 20 to 25 United States geographic areas. Cohort assignment in the prospective study relied on participant-reported clinical history from a screening survey and a study questionnaire. Mobile phlebotomists in the prospective study collected whole blood, serum and a nasopharyngeal or oropharyngeal swab from every participant. Additional blood draws and questionnaires over an approximately two-month period could optionally be provided by prospective study participants. Before DNA extraction, blood samples from the prospective study were shipped at room temperature or frozen.

The chain employs TRBV24-1 and TRBJ2-3, with 7 bases in between that match TRBD1. The TCR comes from a woman aged 40 to 49 with acute COVID-19. Material for sequencing was PBMCs or T cells enriched from blood (not recorded which). The DNA sequence reads TGTGCCACCAGAGACAGGGACCCCACAGATACGCAGTATTTT. It translates as CATRDRDPTDTQYF.